This T cell receptor beta chain was captured in a study of cytomegalovirus exposure and HLA in healthy donors. Overall study findings and caveats: Sequencing had likely introduced a cluster of highly shared sequence variants as an artifact. Analysis was carried out at a later point, and it linked a missense DCLRE1C variant to TCR beta V- and J-gene trimming. In a later analysis, TCR association rates varied by HLA locus: DRB1 most, HLA-C fewest. It was reported in a later analysis that an Asian-associated ancestry cluster showed fewer N-insertions than the roughly 670-donor mean.

The PCR had 60 Vbeta and 13 Jbeta primers. Here immunoSEQ multiplex PCR was the method, and the copy in TCRdb shows in-frame clones only, minus some. The sample has 100,000 to 150,000 clones, nearly 85% seen once; the top ten hold about 1%. V was cut by 0 bases and J by 8 bases, with 15 bases left in between. The CDR3 has 15 amino acids. Germline V CDR1 and CDR2: SGHRS, YFSETQ. As for this clone: Antigen unknown.

The chain is built from TRBV5-1 and TRBJ2-1; D is perhaps TRBD2 (6 bases). Sequenced input: PBMCs. This receptor was obtained from a boy between 10 and 17 years old in good health and CMV-seronegative. CDR3 in DNA: TGCGCCAGCAGCTTGGTGGGACTTCCTGCCGATGAGCAGTTCTTC. This translates into CASSLVGLPADEQFF.